These 21 T cell receptor beta chains share one sample of origin, sequenced in a study of CD8 T cells in ankylosing spondylitis. TCRdb re-called the 5' RACE reads with MiXCR, one entry per CDR3 protein. The data hold a few hundred thousand distinct CDR3 sequences, with less than 25% observed a single time. The specimen sequenced was blood, either unsorted or a sorted T cell fraction (not recorded which). Source of these receptors: a female donor with ankylosing spondylitis or in good health (not recorded which).

Only a few counts were recorded for this clonotype. One junction end disagrees with the germline gene, perhaps due to a read error. The chain is built from TRBV2 and TRBJ2-3, with D possibly matching TRBD1 (5 bases). This CDR3 is 14 amino acids long. Germline loops: CDR1 SNHLY, CDR2 FYNNEI. CDR3 loop: CASKPTLTGRSQDF. The CDR3, as DNA: TGTGCCAGCAAACCAACATTAACAGGACGCAGCCAGGATTTT.

The genes are TRBV24-1 and TRBJ1-2, with D perhaps TRBD1 (5 bases). V shed 4 bases and J shed 4 bases, with 15 bases lying between them. Germline lookup yields CDR1 KGHDR and CDR2 SFDVKD. The CDR3 contains 15 residues. This CDR3 is CATSDPRASGYGYTF. The CDR3 DNA sequence: TGTGCCACCAGTGACCCCAGGGCCTCGGGCTATGGCTACACCTTC.

At least ten counts were recorded for this clonotype. The V call is TRBV29-1, the J call TRBJ1-2, with unresolved D. The CDR3 extends over 12 amino acids. From germline, CDR1 is SQVTM and CDR2 ANQGSEA. V was cut by 7 bases and J by 2 bases, with 11 bases left in between. In DNA form, the CDR3 reads TGCAGCGGAACGGGCGGGAACTATGGCTACACCTTC. This sequence encodes CSGTGGNYGYTF.

The table lists this clonotype with many counts. This sequence joins TRBV20-1 and TRBJ2-1, with D maybe TRBD1 (5 bases). This CDR3 is built from 12 residues. Trimming stripped 6 bases from V and 6 bases from J, with 12 bases between. Germline CDR1 is DFQATT and CDR2 is SNEGSKA (reference sequence). The CDR3 reads CSAPKGRNEQFF. CDR3 nucleotides: TGCAGTGCGCCAAAGGGGCGCAATGAGCAGTTCTTC.

This chain connects TRBV6-4 to TRBJ2-2; 10 bases line up with TRBD2. From germline, CDR1 is MRHNA and CDR2 SNTAGT. The V segment lost 0 bases and the J segment 5 bases; nucleotides outside the gene matches: 9. The length of the CDR3 is 18 residues. In nucleotides, the CDR3 is TGTGCCAGCAGTGACTCGGACCTAGCGGGAGCGGGAACCGGGGAGCTGTTTTTT. This gives the protein CASSDSDLAGAGTGELFF.

The V call is TRBV7-6, the J call TRBJ1-4; D remains unclear. The V end was cut by 11 bases, the J end by 3 bases, with 13 bases between. The germline gives CDR1 SGHVS, CDR2 FNYEAQ. The length of the CDR3 is 13 residues. CDR3 sequence (DNA): TGTGCCGTCCGCTCCCCGGCTAATGAAAAACTGTTTTTT. It encodes CAVRSPANEKLFF.

This clonotype was counted only a few times. The V call is TRBV5-1, the J call TRBJ1-1, with TRBD1 identical over 9 bases. J was trimmed by 4 bases and V by 4 bases; bases with no gene match: 5. Per the germline V gene, CDR1 is SGHRS and CDR2 is YFSETQ. This CDR3 is built from 14 residues. CDR3 DNA: TGCGCCAGCAGCAACCAACAGGGGGCCACTGAAGCTTTCTTT. Translated, it gives CASSNQQGATEAFF. Drawing the rest from reference TRBV5-1 and TRBJ1-1, the complete variable domain is KAGVTQTPRYLIKTRGQQVTLSCSPISGHRSVSWYQQTPGQGLQFLFEYFSETQRNKGNFPGRFSGRQFSNSRSEMNVSTLELGDSALYLCASSNQQGATEAFFGQGTRLTVV.

This sequence joins TRBV20-1 and TRBJ2-7; D possibly uses TRBD1 or TRBD2 (5 bases each). CDR3 length equals 15 residues. Germline V lookup: CDR1 DFQATT, CDR2 SNEGSKA (reference sequence). V lost 5 bases to trimming and J lost 0 bases, with 17 bases between them. The CDR3 nucleotides read TGCAGTGCTCCCAAGGCTCGGGACCGCTCCTACGAGCAGTACTTC. Its translation is CSAPKARDRSYEQYF.

V usage is TRBV4-3 and J usage is TRBJ2-7, with D perhaps TRBD1 (6 bases). V was shortened by 4 bases and J by 5 bases, with 15 bases between the two germline ends. The CDR3 has 14 amino acids. Germline V gives CDR1 LGHNA, CDR2 YSLEER. The CDR3: CASSLRAGDHEQYF. In nucleotides, the CDR3 is TGCGCCAGCAGCCTCCGGGCAGGGGACCACGAGCAGTACTTC.

This clonotype was observed a few times. The chain uses TRBV12-3 or TRBV12-4 and TRBJ2-2; a possible D gene is TRBD1 (5 bases). V lost 2 bases and J 4 bases, leaving 11 bases between the germline ends. The CDR3 is 15 amino acids. As DNA, the CDR3 is TGTGCCAGCAGTTTAAGGCAGGGAACCACCGGGGAGCTGTTTTTT. This sequence encodes CASSLRQGTTGELFF.

CDR3 nucleotide sequence: TGTGCCAGCAGCCAAGAGGCGGGACAGGGCTACGGGGGGGAGCTGTTTTTT. Its translation: CASSQEAGQGYGGELFF. The genes are TRBV7-8 and TRBJ2-2, with TRBD1 matching over 9 bases. Germline V lookup: CDR1 SGHVS, CDR2 FQNEAQ. This CDR3 has 17 amino acids. V trimming: 5 bases; J trimming: 8 bases; junction bases outside the gene matches: 15.

The chain is built from TRBV7-2 and TRBJ2-1; no firm D call. V was pared by 3 bases and J by 6 bases, with 9 bases between. Germline-derived CDR1 and CDR2 are SGHTA and FQGNSA. There are 13 residues in the CDR3. CDR3 sequence (DNA): TGTGCCAGCAGCTTCCTTGCGGTCAATGAGCAGTTCTTC. This translates into CASSFLAVNEQFF.

The rearrangement joins TRBV7-2 to TRBJ1-4; 7 bases fit TRBD1. There are 14 residues in the CDR3. Germline CDR1 is SGHTA and CDR2 is FQGNSA. V was pared by 1 base and J by 8 bases, with 4 bases of the junction left unmatched. The CDR3 is CASSLETGREKLFF. CDR3 DNA sequence: TGTGCCAGCAGCTTAGAGACAGGGCGGGAAAAACTGTTTTTT.

This clonotype was observed many times. V is TRBV6-5 and J is TRBJ2-3; TRBD2 matches 8 bases. CDR1 is MNHEY, CDR2 SVGAGI, per germline. V shed 4 bases, J shed 8 bases, and the junction held 5 bases outside the gene matches. This CDR3 comprises 13 residues. CDR3 nucleotides: TGTGCCAGCAGTTCCAAGGCGGGAGGTACGCAGTATTTT. Its protein product is CASSSKAGGTQYF.

Only one count was recorded for this clonotype. The V call is TRBV5-6, the J call TRBJ2-7, with 7 bases aligning to TRBD2. The germline V gene has CDR1 SGHDT and CDR2 YYEEEE. There are 14 residues in the CDR3. J was trimmed by 3 bases and V by 4 bases; bases with no gene match: 7. CDR3 coding DNA: TGTGCCAGCAGCCCGCGAGGGAGGGACTACGAGCAGTACTTC. It codes for CASSPRGRDYEQYF.

V is TRBV27 and J is TRBJ2-5, with 9 bases matching TRBD1. CDR3 length: 14 residues. From germline, CDR1 is MNHEY and CDR2 SMNVEV (reference sequence). V lost 5 bases to trimming and J lost 6 bases; unmatched junction nucleotides: 7. The CDR3, as DNA: TGTGCCAGCAGTCCGGGACAGGGCCAGAAGACCCAGTACTTC. Translated: CASSPGQGQKTQYF.

This clonotype has only a few counts. This sequence joins TRBV12-3 or TRBV12-4 and TRBJ1-5, with D hard to call. CDR3 length: 15 residues. The germline V and J ends were trimmed by 6 bases and 0 bases, with 12 bases remaining between them. CDR3 protein: CASSLGRYSNQPQHF. The CDR3 nucleotides read TGTGCCAGCAGCCTAGGGCGTTATAGCAATCAGCCCCAGCATTTT.

This clonotype was seen only a few times. The CDR3 DNA is TGTGCCAGCAGCGTAGGCGGGAGGAGCGCCCTCCAAGAGACCCAGTACTTC. Translation: CASSVGGRSALQETQYF. The genes are TRBV9 and TRBJ2-5; 8 bases line up with TRBD2. The V gene's germline CDR1 is SGDLS and CDR2 YYNGEE. J gave up 1 base and V 0 bases, and 8 bases lay outside the gene matches. This CDR3 is built from 17 residues.

Only a few counts were recorded for this clonotype. The gene calls are TRBV20-1 and TRBJ2-1, with D perhaps matching TRBD2 (6 bases). The V end was cut by 5 bases, the J end by 3 bases, with 14 bases between. Germline V gene sequence: CDR1 DFQATT, CDR2 SNEGSKA (reference sequence). This CDR3 is 14 amino acids long. DNA for the CDR3: TGCAGTGCTCTAACGGGACTCAACTACAATGAGCAGTTCTTC. Translating it yields CSALTGLNYNEQFF.

The chain carries TRBV6-2 or TRBV6-3 and TRBJ2-1; TRBD1 matches at 11 bases. Trimming at V came to 7 bases and at J to 10 bases, leaving 9 bases not matched to a gene. The germline V gene encodes CDR1 MNHEY and CDR2 SVGEGT. CDR3 length: 14 residues. The CDR3 sequence is CASTPDRGRQEQFF. The CDR3 region has the DNA TGTGCCAGCACCCCGGACAGGGGGCGACAAGAGCAGTTCTTC.

This clonotype occurred once. The chain employs TRBV27 and TRBJ2-5; D uncertain. The V gene's germline CDR1 is MNHEY and CDR2 SMNVEV (reference sequence). Trimming left V 3 bases short and J 0 bases short, with 8 bases between. The CDR3 totals 14 residues. Here the CDR3 DNA reads TGTGCCAGCAGTTTTTACCAGAACCAAGAGACCCAGTACTTC. This sequence encodes CASSFYQNQETQYF.